This T cell receptor beta chain was identified during a study of pediatric ulcerative colitis. The rectum was sampled with one to two pinch biopsies at colonoscopy. Sequenced by immunoSEQ multiplex PCR; TCRdb stores in-frame clones only, minus some. The data contain about 34,000 clones, around 75% of them seen just once; the ten biggest clones take up around 7.8%. The CDR3 spans 11 residues. The germline V gene has CDR1 MNHEY and CDR2 SVGAGI. Trimming pared 6 bases from V and 7 bases from J, leaving 10 bases between. The sequence was collected from a boy between 5 and 17 years old with severe ulcerative colitis. The sample comprised gut tissue. V is TRBV6-5 and J is TRBJ2-7; D is uncertain. CDR3 residues: CASRDGPEQYF. Here the CDR3 DNA reads TGTGCCAGCAGGGACGGACCAGAGCAGTACTTC.